The rows below give T cell receptor beta chains drawn from one sample of a study of cytomegalovirus exposure and HLA in healthy donors. Sequencing used immunoSEQ multiplex PCR; TCRdb keeps in-frame clones, though not all of them. The sample has under 200,000 clones, around 80% seen once. The sample taken for sequencing was PBMCs. The receptors originated from a middle-aged man in good health and CMV-seronegative. The CDR3 runs from the conserved cysteine through the conserved F or W. Each record gives: V gene, clone size, D gene, J gene, CDR3 protein, CDR3 DNA. A D gene is named only where the DNA matches it firmly. A clone size is listed for some rows: how often the clone was seen (once, few, many), or a class if it is expanded.

TRBV5-5	NA	NA	TRBJ2-6	CASSLRLSGANGLTF	TGTGCCAGCAGCCTTCGTCTCTCTGGGGCCAACGGCCTGACTTTC
TRBV5-1	once	NA	TRBJ2-7	CASSQGRVLSYEQYF	TGCGCCAGCAGCCAGGGGCGGGTCCTCTCCTACGAGCAGTACTTC
TRBV2	NA	NA	TRBJ2-5	CASSATGLNEETQYF	TGTGCCAGCAGTGCCACGGGACTCAATGAAGAGACCCAGTACTTC
TRBV4-3	NA	NA	TRBJ2-7	CASSQGVLEGYEQYF	TGCGCCAGCAGCCAAGGTGTACTAGAAGGTTACGAGCAGTACTTC
TRBV28	NA	TRBD1	TRBJ2-7	CASRQPGTGPYEQYF	TGTGCCAGCAGGCAACCCGGGACAGGGCCCTACGAGCAGTACTTC
TRBV4-3	once	NA	TRBJ1-4	CASSQDRGRGEKLFF	TGCGCCAGCAGCCAAGATAGAGGGAGGGGTGAAAAACTGTTTTTT
TRBV19	NA	TRBD2	TRBJ2-1	CASSLLAGGPGEQFF	TGTGCCAGTAGCTTACTAGCGGGAGGTCCAGGTGAGCAGTTCTTC
TRBV28	NA	NA	TRBJ2-2	CASRNQALGELFF	TGTGCCAGCCGAAACCAGGCCCTTGGGGAGCTGTTTTTT
TRBV27	NA	NA	TRBJ2-6	CASSLIPSGANVLTF	TGTGCCAGCAGTTTAATTCCGTCTGGGGCCAACGTCCTGACTTTC
TRBV5-6	NA	NA	TRBJ2-3	CASSLAVSRVADTQYF	TGTGCCAGCAGCTTGGCGGTTAGCAGGGTGGCAGATACGCAGTATTTT
TRBV5-4	NA	NA	TRBJ1-4	CASPGQPNEKLFF	TGTGCCAGCCCCGGACAGCCAAATGAAAAACTGTTTTTT
TRBV18	NA	TRBD1	TRBJ1-3	CASSPPGDRTYSGNTIYF	TGTGCCAGCTCACCACCAGGGGACAGAACCTACTCTGGAAACACCATATATTTT
TRBV19	NA	NA	TRBJ1-1	CASSIEANTEAFF	TGTGCCAGTAGTATAGAGGCGAACACTGAAGCTTTCTTT
TRBV25-1	NA	TRBD1	TRBJ2-4	CASRGQGRNIQYF	TGTGCCAGCAGGGGACAGGGGAGAAACATTCAGTACTTC
TRBV6-6	NA	TRBD1	TRBJ1-1	CASRKQGGNTEAFF	TGTGCCAGCAGGAAACAGGGGGGTAACACTGAAGCTTTCTTT
TRBV29-1	NA	TRBD1	TRBJ1-2	CSVESRQGRGYTF	TGCAGCGTTGAATCCCGACAGGGGAGAGGCTACACCTTC
TRBV10-3	once	TRBD1	TRBJ2-1	CAITERADRGGNEQFF	TGTGCCATCACTGAGAGAGCGGACAGGGGTGGCAATGAGCAGTTCTTC
TRBV9	NA	NA	TRBJ2-3	CASSPRVLREWRDTQYF	TGTGCCAGCAGCCCCCGAGTCTTGAGGGAGTGGAGAGATACGCAGTATTTT
TRBV29-1	once	TRBD1	TRBJ1-2	CSVEDRDGYTF	TGCAGCGTTGAGGACAGGGATGGCTACACCTTC
TRBV4-2	NA	TRBD2	TRBJ2-3	CASSQLGGTGADTQYF	TGTGCCAGCAGCCAACTCGGGGGGACTGGGGCAGATACGCAGTATTTT
TRBV28	NA	TRBD2	TRBJ2-3	CATIRAGRADTQYF	TGTGCCACCATCCGAGCGGGAAGGGCAGATACGCAGTATTTT
TRBV27	NA	NA	TRBJ2-7	CATNDGNYEQYF	TGTGCCACTAACGACGGGAACTACGAGCAGTACTTC
TRBV7-9	NA	TRBD2	TRBJ2-6	CSSSMGLAGASGANVLTF	TGTTCCAGCAGCATGGGACTAGCGGGTGCCTCTGGGGCCAACGTCCTGACTTTC
TRBV30	NA	NA	TRBJ2-7	CAWSVVGGKGEQYF	TGTGCCTGGAGTGTAGTTGGGGGGAAGGGCGAGCAGTACTTC
TRBV5-4	NA	NA	TRBJ2-7	CASSLSSGPVKQYF	TGTGCCAGCAGCTTAAGTAGTGGGCCTGTCAAGCAGTACTTC
TRBV7-9	few	NA	TRBJ2-5	CASSLDSGAQYF	TGTGCCAGCAGCTTAGATTCAGGGGCCCAGTACTTC
TRBV28	NA	TRBD1	TRBJ2-3	CASTSAGGGRTQYF	TGTGCCAGCACCTCAGCAGGGGGCGGGCGGACGCAGTATTTT
TRBV25-1	NA	TRBD1	TRBJ2-5	CASSLQGAPRETQYF	TGTGCCAGCAGTCTACAGGGGGCCCCCCGGGAGACCCAGTACTTC